The 5 T cell receptor beta chains reported below all come from one sample, sequenced in a study of blood T cell repertoires in COVID-19. Produced via immunoSEQ multiplex PCR; TCRdb's table is partial and in-frame only. Among about 70,000 clones listed, around 85% were seen once. Sequencing was performed on peripheral blood. The receptors stem from a man of 80 years or more with acute or convalescent COVID-19.

This clone was observed once. This rearrangement joins TRBV28 to TRBJ1-1; TRBD1 might be the D (5 bases). This CDR3 comprises 14 residues. V lost 7 bases, J lost 10 bases, and 22 bases lay in between. Germline CDR1 reads MDHEN; CDR2 reads SYDVKM. The CDR3 DNA sequence: TGTGCCAGCACCGTTCGGGAGCGGGGCGCTGCAGCTTTCTTT. Residues: CASTVRERGAAAFF.

The rearrangement joins TRBV5-4 to TRBJ1-4; 7 nucleotides line up with TRBD1. CDR3 length: 15 amino acids. Unmatched junction bases numbered 5, after V lost 3 bases and J lost 3 bases. Germline assignment: CDR1 SGHNT and CDR2 YYREEE (reference sequence). The DNA for the CDR3 is TGTGCCAGCAGCTCCCTGACAGGGCCTAATGAAAAACTGTTTTTT. Translated: CASSSLTGPNEKLFF. Supplemented by reference TRBV5-4 and TRBJ1-4, the full variable domain reads ETGVTQSPTHLIKTRGQQVTLRCSSQSGHNTVSWYQQALGQGPQFIFQYYREEENGRGNFPPRFSGLQFPNYSSELNVNALELDDSALYLCASSSLTGPNEKLFFGSGTQLSVL.

This clone showed up just a few times. V usage is TRBV9 and J usage is TRBJ2-7, with 7 positions matching TRBD1. J gave up 2 bases and V 3 bases, and 11 bases lay outside the gene matches. The V gene's germline CDR1 is SGDLS and CDR2 YYNGEE. The CDR3 covers 16 residues. In nucleotides, the CDR3 is TGTGCCAGCAGCGCAACCGGGACAGTCGGAGCCTACGAGCAGTACTTC. Its translation is CASSATGTVGAYEQYF. The entire variable domain, with the rest obtained from reference TRBV9 and TRBJ2-7, is as follows: DSGVTQTPKHLITATGQRVTLRCSPRSGDLSVYWYQQSLDQGLQFLIQYYNGEERAKGNILERFSAQQFPDLHSELNLSSLELGDSALYFCASSATGTVGAYEQYFGPGTRLTVT.

CDR3 sequence reads: CASSSASGRALDHEQYF. In DNA, the CDR3 is TGTGCCAGCAGTTCCGCTAGCGGGAGGGCCCTCGACCACGAGCAGTACTTC. V gene TRBV6-2 or TRBV6-3 combines with J gene TRBJ2-7; TRBD2 matches 12 bases. The CDR3 spans 17 residues. V dropped 4 bases and J dropped 5; count of bases not matched to a gene: 12. Per germline, CDR1 MNHEY and CDR2 SVGEGT.

This chain joins TRBV7-2 and TRBJ2-1; D possibly corresponds to TRBD2 (6 bases). Deletions cut 1 base from V and 6 bases from J, with 16 bases between. Germline loops: CDR1 SGHTA, CDR2 FQGNSA. The CDR3 consists of 16 residues. The CDR3 is CASSLGSPSEPNEQFF. The CDR3 DNA reads as TGTGCCAGCAGCTTAGGGTCGCCTAGCGAACCCAATGAGCAGTTCTTC.